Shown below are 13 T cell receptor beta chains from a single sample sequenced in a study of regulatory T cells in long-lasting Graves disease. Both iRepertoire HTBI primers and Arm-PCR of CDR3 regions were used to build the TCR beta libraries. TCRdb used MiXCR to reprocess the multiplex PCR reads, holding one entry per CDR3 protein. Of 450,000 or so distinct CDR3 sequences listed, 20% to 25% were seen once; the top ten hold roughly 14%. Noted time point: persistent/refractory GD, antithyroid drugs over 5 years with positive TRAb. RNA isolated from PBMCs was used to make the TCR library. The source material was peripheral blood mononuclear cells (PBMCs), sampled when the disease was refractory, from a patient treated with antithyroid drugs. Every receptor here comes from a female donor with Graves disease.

Written as DNA, the CDR3 is TGTGCCTGGGGTTTAGGGGATTCACCCCTCCACTTT. Residues: CAWGLGDSPLHF. The genes are TRBV30 and TRBJ1-6; a possible D gene is TRBD1 (5 bases). This CDR3 spans 12 amino acids. CDR1 is GTSNPN and CDR2 is SVGIG in the germline V gene (reference sequence). Trimming cost V 5 bases and J 8 bases, with 10 bases left between them.

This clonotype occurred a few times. Here the CDR3 reads CASSEGPAGNYGYTF. The CDR3 DNA reads TGTGCCAGCAGTGAAGGGCCGGCAGGGAACTATGGCTACACCTTC. The rearrangement joins TRBV6-1 to TRBJ1-2, with D tentatively TRBD1 (5 bases). Per the germline V gene, CDR1 is MNHNS and CDR2 is SASEGT. This CDR3 comprises 15 residues. Trimming pared 1 base from V and 2 bases from J, leaving 11 bases between.

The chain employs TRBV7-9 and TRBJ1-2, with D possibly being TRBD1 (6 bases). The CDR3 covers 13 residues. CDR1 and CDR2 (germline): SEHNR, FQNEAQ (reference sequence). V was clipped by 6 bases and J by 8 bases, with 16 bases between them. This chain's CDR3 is CASRNNRDRGYTF. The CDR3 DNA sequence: TGTGCCAGCAGGAATAACAGGGATAGAGGCTACACCTTC.

CDR3 DNA: TGCAGCGTTGGTGGGGACCGCGGACTGCCCTACAATGAGCAGTTCTTC. Its protein product is CSVGGDRGLPYNEQFF. The chain has TRBV29-1 and TRBJ2-1; D tentatively fits TRBD1 or TRBD2 (5 bases each). The CDR3 loop spans 16 amino acids. V shed 4 bases and J shed 2 bases, with 18 bases lying between them. In germline, CDR1 is SQVTM, CDR2 ANQGSEA.

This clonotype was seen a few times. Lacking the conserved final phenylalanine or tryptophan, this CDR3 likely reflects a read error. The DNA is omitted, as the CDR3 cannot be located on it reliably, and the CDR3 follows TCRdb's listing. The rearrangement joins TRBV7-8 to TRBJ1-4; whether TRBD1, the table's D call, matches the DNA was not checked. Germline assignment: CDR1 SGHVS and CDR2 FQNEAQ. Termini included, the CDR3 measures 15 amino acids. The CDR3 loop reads CASSGRRDNGLPEVY.

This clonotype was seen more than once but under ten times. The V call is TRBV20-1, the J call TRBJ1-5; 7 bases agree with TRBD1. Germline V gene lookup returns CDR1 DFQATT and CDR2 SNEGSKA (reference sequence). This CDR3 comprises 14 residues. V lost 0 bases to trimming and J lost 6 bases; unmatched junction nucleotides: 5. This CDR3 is CSARDPRGSQPQHF. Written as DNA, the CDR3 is TGCAGTGCTAGAGATCCCAGGGGGAGTCAGCCCCAGCATTTT.

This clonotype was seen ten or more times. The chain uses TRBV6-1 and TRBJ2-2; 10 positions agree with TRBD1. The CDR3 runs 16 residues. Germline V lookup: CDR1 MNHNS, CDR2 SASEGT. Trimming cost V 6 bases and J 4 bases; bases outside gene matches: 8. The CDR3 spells CASSSPGTGATGELFF. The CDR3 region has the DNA TGTGCCAGCAGCAGTCCCGGGACAGGGGCCACCGGGGAGCTGTTTTTT.

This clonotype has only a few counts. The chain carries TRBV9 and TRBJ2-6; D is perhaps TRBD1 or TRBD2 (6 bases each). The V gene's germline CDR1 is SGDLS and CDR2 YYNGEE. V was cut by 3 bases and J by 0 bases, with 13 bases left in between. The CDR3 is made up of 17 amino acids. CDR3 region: CASSEGGRASGANVLTF. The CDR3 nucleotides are TGTGCCAGCAGCGAGGGGGGCAGGGCCTCTGGGGCCAACGTCCTGACTTTC.

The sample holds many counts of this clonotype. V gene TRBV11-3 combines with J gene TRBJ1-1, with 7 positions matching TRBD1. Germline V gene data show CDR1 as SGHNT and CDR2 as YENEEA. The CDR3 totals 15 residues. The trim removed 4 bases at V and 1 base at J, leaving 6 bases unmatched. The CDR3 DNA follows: TGTGCCAGCAGCTCAACCGGGACAGAGAACACTGAAGCTTTCTTT. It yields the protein CASSSTGTENTEAFF.

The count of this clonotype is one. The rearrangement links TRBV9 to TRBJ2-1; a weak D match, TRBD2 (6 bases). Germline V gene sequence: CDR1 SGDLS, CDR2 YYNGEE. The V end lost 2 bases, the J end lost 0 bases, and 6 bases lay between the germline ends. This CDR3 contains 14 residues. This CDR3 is CASSVSGSYNEQFF. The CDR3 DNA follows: TGTGCCAGCAGCGTTAGCGGCTCCTACAATGAGCAGTTCTTC.

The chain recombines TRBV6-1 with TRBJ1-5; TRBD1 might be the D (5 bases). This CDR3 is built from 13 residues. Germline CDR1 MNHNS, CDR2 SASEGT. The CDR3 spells CAGWGGAGQPQHF. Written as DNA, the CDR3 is TGTGCGGGCTGGGGGGGAGCGGGCCAGCCCCAGCATTTT.

This CDR3 is CASSSLVVDTEAFF. The CDR3 DNA reads as TGTGCCAGCAGCTCCTTGGTCGTTGACACTGAAGCTTTCTTT. The V call is TRBV7-9, the J call TRBJ1-1; D gene ambiguous. V lost 4 bases to trimming and J lost 3 bases, with 12 bases between them. The CDR3 extends over 14 amino acids. Germline V CDR1 and CDR2: SEHNR, FQNEAQ (reference sequence).

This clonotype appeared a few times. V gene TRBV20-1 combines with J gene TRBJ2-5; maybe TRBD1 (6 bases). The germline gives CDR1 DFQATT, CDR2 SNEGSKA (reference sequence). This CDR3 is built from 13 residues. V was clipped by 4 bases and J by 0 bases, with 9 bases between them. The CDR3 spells CSATRDNQETQYF. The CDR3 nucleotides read TGCAGTGCTACCCGGGACAACCAAGAGACCCAGTACTTC.